This T cell receptor (beta chain) was sequenced during a study of blood T cell repertoires in COVID-19. Overall study context: The United States, Italy and Spain provided the acute and convalescent COVID-19 samples.

Under the authors' procedure: Estimation of nucleated cell counts relied on the amplification of reference gene primers. This table comes from immunoSEQ multiplex PCR, and its TCRdb copy is limited to in-frame clones, with some not included. Clonal size and the V and J genes are those of that table, whereas D and trimming came from the DNA. The sample has 300,000 to 500,000 clones; roughly 90% are singletons. The CDR3 totals 11 residues. Per the germline V gene, CDR1 is DFQATT and CDR2 is SNEGSKA (reference sequence). Trimming shortened V by 1 base and J by 4 bases, and 4 bases separated the two germline ends.

This clonotype was sampled from a woman in her 30s with acute COVID-19. The rearrangement uses TRBV20-1 and TRBJ1-1; D gene uncertain. Sequenced sample: PBMCs or T cells enriched from blood (not recorded which). The CDR3 DNA reads TGCAGTGCTAGAGGGCCCACTGAAGCTTTCTTT. Its protein is CSARGPTEAFF.